The clone carrying this T cell receptor (beta chain) was found many times. Its antigen is as yet unknown. This record comes from a study of T cells in Graves' hyperthyroidism and ophthalmopathy. V shed 4 bases and J 9 bases; nucleotides not matched to a gene: 6. The CDR3 covers 13 residues. From germline, CDR1 is MNHEY and CDR2 SVGEGT. Investigators excluded patients with uncontrolled infection, other autoimmune disease, pregnancy or lactation. Thyroid ultrasound, orbital computed tomography, clinical symptoms, and serum thyroxine and TRAb underpinned diagnoses. Study results and limitations: Most thyroid-expanded clonotypes above 0.001 were also found in blood. It was a median approximately 6.9 months before onset that the model predicted ophthalmopathy.

Amplification of TCR beta CDR3 regions was performed using RNA transcripts as template. Using the HTBI primer set, a first-round RT-PCR was run on the TCR CDR3. TCRdb re-called the multiplex PCR reads through MiXCR, storing one row per CDR3 protein. The sample yields about 210,000 distinct CDR3 sequences, roughly 18% seen once. The chain has TRBV6-2 or TRBV6-3 and TRBJ2-1; 7 nucleotides align to TRBD2. This TCR derives from a man aged 50 to 60 with Graves' hyperthyroidism. Material: blood. CDR3 nucleotides: TGTGCCAGCAGTTCAAACCCGGGGGGTGAGCAGTTCTTC. Its protein is CASSSNPGGEQFF.